Each of the 27 T cell receptor beta chains below was sequenced from the same sample in a study of cytomegalovirus exposure and HLA in healthy donors. Method: immunoSEQ multiplex PCR; TCRdb's copy keeps in-frame clones and lacks some. This table has under 350,000 clones, just over 85% appearing once. The sequenced sample consisted of PBMCs. These receptors were taken from a woman aged 18-29 years in good health and CMV-seronegative.

In its sample, this clone was seen a few times. The identical CDR3 is also encoded by other nucleotide sequences in the sample. The V call is TRBV18, the J call TRBJ1-2; 7 positions agree with TRBD1. The CDR3 contains 14 residues. The J segment lost 2 bases and the V segment lost 2 bases, leaving 2 bases of the junction unmatched. CDR1 and CDR2 (germline): KGHSH, LQKENI. The CDR3 nucleotides are TGTGCCAGCTCACCAGACAGGGCCAACTATGGCTACACCTTC. Residues: CASSPDRANYGYTF.

This clone came up once. J is TRBJ2-5 and V is TRBV11-3, with D perhaps TRBD1 (6 bases). In germline, CDR1 is SGHNT, CDR2 YENEEA. The CDR3 is made up of 17 amino acids. Trimming took 5 bases from V and 5 from J, leaving 24 bases between them. CDR3 region: CASSPRFRPKGVETQYF. CDR3 in DNA: TGTGCCAGCAGCCCGCGTTTCAGGCCAAAGGGGGTTGAGACCCAGTACTTC.

This clone came up a few times. This CDR3 is CASSYRGNQPQHF. CDR3 in DNA: TGCGCCAGCAGTTATCGGGGCAATCAGCCCCAGCATTTT. The chain recombines TRBV5-1 with TRBJ1-5, with D unclear. Germline lookup yields CDR1 SGHRS and CDR2 YFSETQ. This CDR3 region has 13 residues. The germline V and J ends were trimmed by 5 bases and 2 bases, with 8 bases remaining between them.

This sequence joins TRBV27 and TRBJ2-1; 13 bases align to TRBD2. Trimming took 10 bases from V and 9 from J; bases not matched to a gene: 9. CDR3 length: 14 residues. Germline loops: CDR1 MNHEY, CDR2 SMNVEV (reference sequence). The CDR3 DNA reads as TGTGCCACGAAACTAGCGGGAGGGCCAGGTGAGCAGTTCTTC. Its translation is CATKLAGGPGEQFF.

There are a few counts of this clone. The gene calls are TRBV23-1 and TRBJ2-7; 9 bases map to TRBD1. TRBV23-1 is designated an ORF whose function remains uncertain. There are 14 residues in the CDR3. V lost 5 bases, J lost 5 bases, and 7 bases stayed unmatched. The CDR3, as DNA: TGCGCCAGCAGTAACCGGGACAGGGTAAACGAGCAGTACTTC. It codes for CASSNRDRVNEQYF.

The chain couples TRBV6-5 to TRBJ2-1; 12 bases fit TRBD1. The CDR3 spans 14 residues. V gave up 6 bases and J gave up 8 bases; unmatched junction bases: 5. Germline V gives CDR1 MNHEY, CDR2 SVGAGI. The DNA for the CDR3 is TGTGCCAGCAGCCCGGGACAGGGGGCTTATGAGCAGTTCTTC. The encoded protein is CASSPGQGAYEQFF.

The V call is TRBV6-1, the J call TRBJ2-1; 7 bases agree with TRBD2. From germline, CDR1 is MNHNS and CDR2 SASEGT. Trimming cost V 0 bases and J 5 bases; bases outside gene matches: 7. This CDR3 has 16 residues. The CDR3 here is CASSEAFGGGNNEQFF. The CDR3 DNA reads as TGTGCCAGCAGTGAAGCGTTTGGCGGGGGTAACAATGAGCAGTTCTTC.

This clone was found once. The CDR3 DNA reads as TGCGCCAGCAAGTCCGGGTTGAACACTGAAGCTTTCTTT. This translates into CASKSGLNTEAFF. This rearrangement joins TRBV4-1 to TRBJ1-1, with D unclear. From germline, CDR1 is MGHRA and CDR2 YSYEKL. The CDR3 extends over 13 amino acids. Trimming cost V 7 bases and J 0 bases, with 9 bases left between them.

This chain connects TRBV4-1 to TRBJ1-1; D is undetermined. This CDR3 contains 14 residues. Germline-derived CDR1 and CDR2 are MGHRA and YSYEKL. Trimming removed 1 base at V and 1 base at J, with 7 bases between. CDR3 region: CASSQATKNTEAFF. The CDR3 DNA sequence: TGCGCCAGCAGCCAAGCTACCAAGAACACTGAAGCTTTCTTT.

The genes are TRBV5-6 and TRBJ2-7; D possibly corresponds to TRBD1 (6 bases). CDR1 is SGHDT and CDR2 is YYEEEE in the germline V gene. Trimming cost V 1 base and J 2 bases, with 13 bases left between them. This CDR3 contains 15 residues. CDR3 sequence: CASSLSSGETYEQYF. CDR3 bases: TGTGCCAGCAGCTTGTCGTCAGGGGAGACCTACGAGCAGTACTTC.

This clone was counted a few times. The chain is built from TRBV28 and TRBJ1-2, with 8 bases matching TRBD1. With V trimmed by 8 bases and J by 4 bases, 9 bases remained unmatched. The CDR3 is 14 residues long. Germline V gives CDR1 MDHEN, CDR2 SYDVKM. For the CDR3, the DNA is TGTGCCAGCGGTCTGGGACAGGTCGGCTATGGCTACACCTTC. Its translation: CASGLGQVGYGYTF.

The chain has TRBV25-1 and TRBJ2-5; 7 positions match TRBD1. The germline V gene encodes CDR1 MGHDK and CDR2 SYGVNS. The junction had 1 base not matched to a gene; V was cut back by 1 base and J by 2 bases. This CDR3 has 14 residues. The CDR3 spells CASSEWDSQETQYF. The CDR3 DNA reads TGTGCCAGCAGTGAATGGGACAGTCAAGAGACCCAGTACTTC.

CDR3 loop: CASSSAEMNTEAFF. The CDR3 coding sequence is TGTGCCAGCAGCTCAGCAGAGATGAACACTGAAGCTTTCTTT. The rearrangement links TRBV7-4 to TRBJ1-1; no clear D gene. Germline values: CDR1 SGHVT, CDR2 SQSDAQ. V was shortened by 4 bases and J by 0 bases, with 9 bases between the two germline ends. This CDR3 is 14 amino acids long.

The chain employs TRBV7-3 and TRBJ2-2, with D unclear. Germline V CDR1 and CDR2: SGHTA, FQGTGA. V was clipped by 5 bases and J by 6 bases, with 10 bases between them. This CDR3 contains 13 residues. This CDR3 is CASSITAPGELFF. In nucleotides, the CDR3 is TGTGCCAGCAGCATTACAGCCCCCGGGGAGCTGTTTTTT.

The gene calls are TRBV5-1 and TRBJ2-6; TRBD1 might be the D (6 bases). Per the germline V gene, CDR1 is SGHRS and CDR2 is YFSETQ. The CDR3 runs 16 residues. V was trimmed by 4 bases and J by 0 bases, leaving 11 bases between them. CDR3 DNA sequence: TGCGCCAGCAGCATACCGACAGGCTCTGGGGCCAACGTCCTGACTTTC. It encodes CASSIPTGSGANVLTF. Combining the CDR3 with reference TRBV5-1 and TRBJ2-6 gives the whole variable domain KAGVTQTPRYLIKTRGQQVTLSCSPISGHRSVSWYQQTPGQGLQFLFEYFSETQRNKGNFPGRFSGRQFSNSRSEMNVSTLELGDSALYLCASSIPTGSGANVLTFGAGSRLTVL.

This clone was seen a handful of times. The CDR3 sequence is CSVGGKALHF. Written as DNA, the CDR3 is TGCAGTGTTGGAGGAAAGGCCCTCCACTTT. The genes are TRBV20-1 and TRBJ1-6; no firm D call. From germline, CDR1 is DFQATT and CDR2 SNEGSKA (reference sequence). Deletions cut 7 bases from V and 14 bases from J, with 12 bases between. CDR3 length equals 10 residues.

The CDR3: CASSLGTLLANYNEQFF. The DNA for the CDR3 is TGTGCCAGCAGTTTAGGAACACTCCTAGCGAACTACAATGAGCAGTTCTTC. The chain carries TRBV27 and TRBJ2-1; possible D gene TRBD2, 6 bases. The CDR3 is 17 amino acids. Trimming removed 2 bases at V and 3 bases at J, with 17 bases between. Germline CDR1 reads MNHEY; CDR2 reads SMNVEV (reference sequence).

The rearrangement joins TRBV28 to TRBJ1-4, with a possible D match to TRBD1 (6 bases). V lost 3 bases and J lost 4, with 12 bases in between. This CDR3 is 15 amino acids long. Per germline, CDR1 MDHEN and CDR2 SYDVKM. CDR3 DNA sequence: TGTGCCAGCAGTTTGGGGGCAGCTAGTAATGAAAAACTGTTTTTT. It codes for CASSLGAASNEKLFF.

The J gene is TRBJ2-3, the V gene TRBV6-6; D not certain. CDR3 length: 15 amino acids. Per the germline V gene, CDR1 is MNHNY and CDR2 is SVGAGI (reference sequence). The ends were cut back, 1 base at V and 2 bases at J, with 10 bases in the middle. CDR3 loop: CASSYLQQDTDTQYF. DNA for the CDR3: TGTGCCAGCAGTTACTTACAGCAAGACACAGATACGCAGTATTTT.

The chain links TRBV4-1 to TRBJ2-2; 7 bases align to TRBD2. This CDR3 has 18 residues. Germline V gene lookup returns CDR1 MGHRA and CDR2 YSYEKL. The junction had 10 bases not matched to a gene; V was cut back by 3 bases and J by 0 bases. Here the CDR3 reads CASSQPTLAGANTGELFF. Written as DNA, the CDR3 is TGCGCCAGCAGCCAGCCGACCTTGGCGGGAGCGAACACCGGGGAGCTGTTTTTT.

The genes are TRBV13 and TRBJ2-1; 14 positions match TRBD2. The CDR3 has 16 amino acids. CDR1 is PRHDT and CDR2 is FYEKMQ in the germline V gene (reference sequence). With 5 bases clipped from V and 2 bases from J, the junction kept 2 bases outside the gene matches. CDR3 sequence: CASSRLAGGPYNEQFF. The DNA of the CDR3 is TGTGCCAGCAGCCGACTAGCGGGAGGGCCCTACAATGAGCAGTTCTTC.

This clone is a singleton in its sample. This chain connects TRBV7-6 to TRBJ2-5, with 8 bases matching TRBD2. This CDR3 has 16 residues. In germline, CDR1 is SGHVS, CDR2 FNYEAQ. V was pared by 2 bases and J by 4 bases, with 9 bases of the junction left unmatched. DNA of the CDR3: TGTGCCAGCAGCTTACTCCTCGGGACTAGGGTAGAGACCCAGTACTTC. Amino acids: CASSLLLGTRVETQYF.

The CDR3 sequence: CASSLGTIYYGYTF. The CDR3 DNA is TGTGCCAGCAGCCTCGGGACAATCTACTATGGCTACACCTTC. The chain is built from TRBV5-6 and TRBJ1-2; maybe TRBD1 (6 bases). This CDR3 spans 14 amino acids. Trimming stripped 4 bases from V and 3 bases from J, with 13 bases between. Germline CDR1 is SGHDT and CDR2 is YYEEEE.

The rearrangement joins TRBV4-1 to TRBJ1-2; TRBD1 agrees at 9 bases. CDR3 length: 15 amino acids. Looked up from germline, CDR1 is MGHRA and CDR2 is YSYEKL. With V trimmed by 2 bases and J by 4 bases, 5 bases remained unmatched. The CDR3 spells CASSQPRQGVYGYTF. The CDR3 DNA reads TGCGCCAGCAGCCAACCCAGACAGGGGGTCTATGGCTACACCTTC.

A single count supports this clone. This chain connects TRBV25-1 to TRBJ1-3; 9 bases line up with TRBD1. CDR3 length equals 15 residues. The V gene's germline CDR1 is MGHDK and CDR2 SYGVNS. V lost 8 bases and J lost 0; bases outside the gene matches: 5. CDR3 coding DNA: TGTGCCAGCCGGGGACAGGGCAGCTCTGGAAACACCATATATTTT. Its protein product is CASRGQGSSGNTIYF.

The genes are TRBV6-9 and TRBJ1-2; a weak D match, TRBD1 (5 bases). CDR3 length: 15 amino acids. The germline V gene has CDR1 MNHGY and CDR2 SVAAGI. V gave up 7 bases and J gave up 2 bases, with 17 bases separating them. DNA of the CDR3: TGTGCCAGCAATAATACGGGACTCCGAAACTATGGCTACACCTTC. Translating it yields CASNNTGLRNYGYTF.

The gene calls are TRBV5-1 and TRBJ2-7, with 8 bases aligning to TRBD1. This CDR3 spans 13 amino acids. CDR1 and CDR2 (germline): SGHRS, YFSETQ. V lost 3 bases to trimming and J lost 3 bases; unmatched junction nucleotides: 2. The CDR3 sequence is CASSWGTGYEQYF. CDR3 in DNA: TGCGCCAGCAGCTGGGGGACAGGCTACGAGCAGTACTTC.